The clone carrying this T cell receptor (beta chain) was seen a few times. Its matching antigen is unknown. As the method for making TCR beta libraries, quantitative 5'-RACE with molecular barcodes was used. TCRdb re-analysed the 5' RACE reads in MiXCR, keeping a single row per CDR3 protein. The sample comprises some 840,000 distinct CDR3 sequences, 10% to 15% of which are singletons, and approximately 0.46% rests with the top ten. Germline V CDR1 and CDR2: SGHRS, YFSETQ. The V gene lost 0 bases and the J gene lost 1 base, with 7 bases spanning the gap. The CDR3 is 14 amino acids. The entry originates in a study of CD8 T cells in ankylosing spondylitis. Study-wide findings and caveats: For ankylosing spondylitis blood, a TCR beta motif of 7 or 8 highly homologous variants appeared characteristic. CD8+ by phenotype, disease-linked clones were relatively rare in peripheral blood. Before this, some motif variants had been reported in reactive arthritis synovial fluid and blood. It was reported that disease-linked clones were significantly enriched in matched ankylosing spondylitis synovial fluid.

The sequence was collected from a male donor with ankylosing spondylitis. The source material was blood, either unsorted or a sorted T cell fraction (not recorded which). V and J are TRBV5-1 and TRBJ2-5; no clear D. CDR3: CASSLDYGQETQYF. The CDR3 nucleotides read TGCGCCAGCAGCTTGGATTACGGCCAAGAGACCCAGTACTTC. The full variable domain, in which reference TRBV5-1 and TRBJ2-5 provide the parts outside the CDR3, is KAGVTQTPRYLIKTRGQQVTLSCSPISGHRSVSWYQQTPGQGLQFLFEYFSETQRNKGNFPGRFSGRQFSNSRSEMNVSTLELGDSALYLCASSLDYGQETQYFGPGTRLLVL.